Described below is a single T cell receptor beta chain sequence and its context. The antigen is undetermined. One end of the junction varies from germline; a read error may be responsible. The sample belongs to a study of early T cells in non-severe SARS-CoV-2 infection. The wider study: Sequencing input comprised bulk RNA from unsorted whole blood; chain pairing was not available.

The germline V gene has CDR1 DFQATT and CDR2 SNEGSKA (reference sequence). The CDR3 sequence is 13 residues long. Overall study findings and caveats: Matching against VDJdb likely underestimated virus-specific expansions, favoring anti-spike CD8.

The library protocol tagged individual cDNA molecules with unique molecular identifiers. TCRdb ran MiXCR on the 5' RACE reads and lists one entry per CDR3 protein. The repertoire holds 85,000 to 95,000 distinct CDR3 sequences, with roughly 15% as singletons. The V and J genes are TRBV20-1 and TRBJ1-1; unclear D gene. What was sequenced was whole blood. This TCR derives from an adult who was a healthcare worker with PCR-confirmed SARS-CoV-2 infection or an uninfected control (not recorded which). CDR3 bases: TGCAGTGCTAGAGACACTGTGAACACTGATGCTTTCTTT. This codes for CSARDTVNTDAFF.